This note documents a single TCR beta chain sequence. CD8 cells classed as naive were CD45RO-negative and positively selected for CCR7, excluding terminally differentiated effector memory CD45RA+ cells. The donors were all Caucasian adults (living in Nashville, Tennessee). Measured with immunoSEQ multiplex PCR; TCRdb has only the in-frame clones, and not every one. The table lists 2 million to 2.5 million clones, about 93% of them singletons. This entry belongs to a study of shared clonotypes between healthy human individuals. The sample consisted of naive CD8+ T cells from PBMCs. This receptor was identified in a man aged 18-30 years in good health. Some clones in this sample may be carry-over from other donors' samples.

This chain's CDR3 is CASSHRSPYRGETQYF. The CDR3 DNA is TGTGCCAGCAGCCACAGGAGTCCCTACAGGGGGGAGACCCAGTACTTC. V is TRBV27 and J is TRBJ2-5, with TRBD1 matching 8 bases. Germline V lookup: CDR1 MNHEY, CDR2 SMNVEV (reference sequence). J gave up 5 bases and V 6 bases, and 14 bases lay outside the gene matches. There are 16 residues in the CDR3.